This TCR beta chain was captured in a study of blood T cell repertoires in COVID-19. Study-wide background: Sites across the United States, Italy and Spain contributed samples from acute and convalescent COVID-19. The cDNA or gDNA used as material had been derived from T cells, B-cell-depleted T cells, or PBMCs.

This CDR3 is built from 13 residues. Trimming pared 7 bases from V and 0 bases from J, leaving 10 bases between. CDR1 is MNHEY and CDR2 is SVGAGI in the germline V gene. In the original workflow: The authors estimated nucleated cell counts from reference gene primer amplification. Libraries were prepared by immunoSEQ multiplex PCR; TCRdb keeps only in-frame clonotypes and omits some of them. D and trimming were read from the DNA, whereas the V and J calls and clone size are those reported in that table. The sample shows about 87,000 clones, approximately 83% of them seen only once. The sample taken for sequencing was peripheral blood. V is TRBV6-5 and J is TRBJ2-7; a weak D match, TRBD2 (6 bases). This sequence originates from a woman aged 70-85 years with acute or convalescent COVID-19. This chain's CDR3 is CASIAGSSYEQYF. CDR3 DNA sequence: TGTGCCAGCATCGCGGGGAGCTCCTACGAGCAGTACTTC.